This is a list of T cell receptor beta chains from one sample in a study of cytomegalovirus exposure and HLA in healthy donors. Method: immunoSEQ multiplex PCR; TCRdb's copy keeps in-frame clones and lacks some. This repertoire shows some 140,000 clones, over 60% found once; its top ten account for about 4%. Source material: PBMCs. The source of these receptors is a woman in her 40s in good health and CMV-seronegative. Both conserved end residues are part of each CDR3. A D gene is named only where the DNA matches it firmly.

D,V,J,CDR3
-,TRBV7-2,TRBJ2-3,CASSPGTDTQYF
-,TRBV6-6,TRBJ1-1,CASRSRTAVQAFF
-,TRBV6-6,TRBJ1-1,CASSAHHGTGTEAFF
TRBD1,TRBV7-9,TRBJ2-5,CASSGFGQGETQYF
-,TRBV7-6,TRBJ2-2,CASSLFLDGAGTGELFF
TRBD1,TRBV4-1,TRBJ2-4,CASSPRDSLSKNIQYF
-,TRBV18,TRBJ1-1,CASSPRASNTEAFF
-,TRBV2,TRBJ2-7,CASSAGIYEQYF
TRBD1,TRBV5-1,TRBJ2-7,CASGGQGGSGEQYF
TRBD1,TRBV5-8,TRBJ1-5,CASRRTGSQPQHF
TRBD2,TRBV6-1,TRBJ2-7,CASSEGFSGGAYEQYF
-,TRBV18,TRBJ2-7,CASSTAAYEQYF
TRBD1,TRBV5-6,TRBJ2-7,CASSLGAGGPYEQYF
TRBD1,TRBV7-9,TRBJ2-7,CASSWGTGANEQYF
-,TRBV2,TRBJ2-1,CASSEEKDLHNEQFF
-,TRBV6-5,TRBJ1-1,CASSPRDTLNTEAFF
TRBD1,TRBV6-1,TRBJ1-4,CASKTGANEKLFF
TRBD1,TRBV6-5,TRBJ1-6,CASSPTDRISPLHF
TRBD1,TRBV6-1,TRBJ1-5,CASSPTGGNYQPQHF
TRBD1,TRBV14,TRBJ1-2,CASSQSGTGYGYTF
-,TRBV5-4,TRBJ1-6,CASSLAADFNSPLHF
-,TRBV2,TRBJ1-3,CASGQISGNTIYF
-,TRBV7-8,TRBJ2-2,CASSFGGTGELFF
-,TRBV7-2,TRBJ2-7,CASSLDNYEQYF
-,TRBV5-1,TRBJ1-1,CASTLEGDMNTEAFF
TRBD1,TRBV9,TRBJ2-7,CASSVATGGEQYF
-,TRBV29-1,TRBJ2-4,CSVLARAKNIQYF
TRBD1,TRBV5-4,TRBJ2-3,CASSFTGASTDTQYF
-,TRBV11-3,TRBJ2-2,CASSSQSGELFF
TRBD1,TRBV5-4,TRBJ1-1,CASTKGARANTEAFF
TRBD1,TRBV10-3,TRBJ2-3,CAISESSRGRGDTQYF
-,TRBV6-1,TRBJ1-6,CASSESQGGSPLHF
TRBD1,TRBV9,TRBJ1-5,CASSARQGGGPQHF
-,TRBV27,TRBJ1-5,CASSFVTFYSNQPQHF
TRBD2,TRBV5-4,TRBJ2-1,CASQTGTSGSNEQFF
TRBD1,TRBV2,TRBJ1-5,CASSDGTVDQPQHF
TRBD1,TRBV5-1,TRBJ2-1,CASKEGQGTYNEQFF
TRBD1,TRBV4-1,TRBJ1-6,CASSQREGTGTSPLHF
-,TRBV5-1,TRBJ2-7,CASSSGLPSGSYEQYF
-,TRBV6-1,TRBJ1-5,CASSETDGYNQPQHF
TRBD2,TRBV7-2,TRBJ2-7,CASSYGRLMYEQYF
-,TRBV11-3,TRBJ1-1,CASSLTLMNTEAFF
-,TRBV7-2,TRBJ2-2,CASSLDMRTGELFF
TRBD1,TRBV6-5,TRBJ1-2,CASSYGRVQGPGGYTF
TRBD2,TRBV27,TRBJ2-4,CASMGGEENIQYF
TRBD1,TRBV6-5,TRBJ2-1,CASRPPGQVNNEQFF
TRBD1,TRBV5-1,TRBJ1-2,CASSLDPTGTGALSGYTF
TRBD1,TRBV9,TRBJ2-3,CANRTGTGLSTDTQYF
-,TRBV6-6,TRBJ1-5,CASSPPGSLEAQHF
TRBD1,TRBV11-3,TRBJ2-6,CASSLGRQGAGANVLTF
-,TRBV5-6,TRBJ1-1,CASSLALENTEAFF
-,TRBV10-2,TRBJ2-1,CASSQDNEQFF
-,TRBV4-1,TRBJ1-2,CASSQEGTPEGHGYTF
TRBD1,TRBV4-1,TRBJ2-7,CASSRQQGPIHEQYF